The clone carrying this TCR beta chain was seen more than once but under ten times. Its antigen is unknown. The study ran its PCR with 60 Vbeta and 13 Jbeta primers. Only in-frame clones appear in the TCRdb table, and some are missing; sequencing was by immunoSEQ multiplex PCR. The data show 95,000 to 100,000 clones, roughly 71% seen once. The record originates from a study of cytomegalovirus exposure and HLA in healthy donors. Study information: Prior work identified about 120 million unique TCR beta sequences in around 170 million T cells. As released early, the data held approximately 80 million unique TCRs from HLA-typed donors.

Study observations and caveats: Cytomegalovirus status was reportedly diagnosed by the classifier with high specificity and sensitivity.

The germline V gene encodes CDR1 MNHNY and CDR2 SVGAGI (reference sequence). The CDR3 totals 13 residues. The V and J ends lost 5 bases and 5 bases, in that order; junction bases with no gene match: 3. The sequencing input was PBMCs. The chain carries TRBV6-6 and TRBJ1-5; 7 positions match TRBD1. This clonotype was obtained from a man in his fifties or sixties in good health and CMV-seronegative. Here the CDR3 DNA reads TGTGCCAGCAGTGGACAGGTCTATCAGCCCCAGCATTTT. Its protein is CASSGQVYQPQHF.